These 4 T cell receptor beta chains share one sample of origin, sequenced in a study of Ad26.COV2.S vaccination and SARS-CoV-2 variants. Treatment defined: some 19 received Ad26.COV2.S at low or high dose, single or two shots; a few received placebo; per-sample allocation not given. Collection of the samples took place on day 63 after the first injection of vaccine or placebo. Sequencing used immunoSEQ multiplex PCR; TCRdb keeps in-frame clones, though not all of them. The data contain around 320,000 clones, just over 85% of them singletons. The material sequenced was peripheral blood, taken in a trial of Ad26.COV2.S vaccine versus placebo. All receptors derive from a person aged 18-60 years who received the Ad26.COV2.S COVID-19 vaccine or a placebo.

The chain joins TRBV5-8 to TRBJ2-7, with 9 nucleotides matching TRBD2. The junction had 14 bases not matched to a gene; V was cut back by 4 bases and J by 6 bases. CDR3 length: 16 residues. Germline CDR1 is SGHTS and CDR2 is YDEGEE. Here the CDR3 DNA reads TGTGCCAGCAGCCCAAGTAAGAGCGGGGGGCGAGGCGAGCAGTACTTC. Its protein is CASSPSKSGGRGEQYF.

The chain uses TRBV29-1 and TRBJ1-1; D might be TRBD1 (5 bases). V was pared by 7 bases and J by 5 bases, with 14 bases between. The CDR3 totals 12 residues. Looked up from germline, CDR1 is SQVTM and CDR2 is ANQGSEA. The DNA of the CDR3 is TGCAGCGGTGGCGAAGGGGTTACTGAAGCTTTCTTT. Encoded protein: CSGGEGVTEAFF.

CDR3: CASSYAAEKLFF. CDR3 in DNA: TGTGCCAGCAGTTACGCCGCGGAAAAACTGTTTTTT. The chain couples TRBV6-2 or TRBV6-3 to TRBJ1-4; no clear D gene. V was cut by 2 bases and J by 8 bases, with 6 bases left in between. Germline V gives CDR1 MNHEY, CDR2 SVGEGT. This CDR3 comprises 12 residues.

With regard to this clone: One end of the junction does not line up with germline, which may come from a read error. The rearrangement links TRBV19 to TRBJ2-3; D not certain. Germline CDR1 is LNHDA and CDR2 is SQIVND (reference sequence). CDR3 length equals 16 residues. CDR3 loop: CASSKLQRSRTDTQYF. The CDR3 bases are TGTGCCAGTAGCAAACTCCAGCGCTCCCGCACGGATACGCAGTATTTT.